This T cell receptor (beta chain) is drawn from a study of cytomegalovirus exposure and HLA in healthy donors. V lost 6 bases to trimming and J lost 8 bases, with 16 bases between them. Germline V gene lookup returns CDR1 SGHTA and CDR2 FQGNSA. The CDR3 contains 13 residues. 13 Jbeta primers and 60 Vbeta primers were used for the PCR. The data were produced by immunoSEQ multiplex PCR, yet TCRdb's version contains in-frame clones alone and is incomplete. The sample records about 150,000 clones, just over 65% being singletons. Sequences were obtained from PBMCs. The sequence was obtained from a woman in her fifties or sixties in good health and CMV-seronegative. V usage is TRBV7-2 and J usage is TRBJ1-2; a possible D gene is TRBD1 (5 bases). The CDR3 DNA sequence: TGTGCCAGCAGTTCAAGGCAGGGTGGAGGCTACACCTTC. Translating gives CASSSRQGGGYTF.